The 28 T cell receptor beta chains below all came from one sample that was sequenced in a study of T cells in Graves' hyperthyroidism and ophthalmopathy. Template material for amplifying TCR beta CDR3 regions consisted of RNA transcripts. HTBI primers were employed in a first-round RT-PCR of the TCR CDR3. TCRdb independently ran MiXCR on the multiplex PCR reads; one entry per CDR3 protein. The top ten clones hold 6% to 8% of a sample with 250,000 to 300,000 distinct CDR3 sequences, about 14% of them seen once. Sequencing was carried out using blood. These receptors were obtained from a woman aged 25 to 45 with Graves' hyperthyroidism that later progressed to Graves' ophthalmopathy.

At least ten counts were recorded for this clonotype. The V gene is TRBV19, the J gene TRBJ2-5; D remains unclear. V was cut by 5 bases and J by 4 bases, with 17 bases left in between. There are 15 residues in the CDR3. From germline, CDR1 is LNHDA and CDR2 SQIVND (reference sequence). The CDR3 spells CASSLLLTPRETQYF. The CDR3 DNA reads as TGTGCCAGTAGTCTTCTTCTTACTCCGAGAGAGACCCAGTACTTC.

This clonotype was counted many times. The rearrangement joins TRBV12-3 or TRBV12-4 to TRBJ1-2; possible D gene TRBD1, 5 bases. V dropped 1 base and J dropped 11 bases, with 17 bases sitting between them. The CDR3 consists of 14 residues. This CDR3 is CASSLGLGGVDYTF. CDR3 coding DNA: TGTGCCAGCAGTTTAGGTCTCGGAGGGGTGGATTACACCTTC.

This clonotype was found many times. The rearrangement links TRBV5-1 to TRBJ2-3; D call uncertain. V dropped 8 bases and J dropped 5 bases, with 15 bases sitting between them. Germline V lookup: CDR1 SGHRS, CDR2 YFSETQ. The CDR3 length is 13 residues. The CDR3 spells CASSPGNQDTQYF. CDR3 in DNA: TGCGCCAGTTCACCGGGTAATCAAGATACGCAGTATTTT.

This clonotype was detected only a few times. This rearrangement joins TRBV14 to TRBJ2-7; no clear D. V gave up 4 bases and J gave up 2 bases, with 6 bases separating them. Germline V gene lookup returns CDR1 SGHDN and CDR2 FVKESK. This CDR3 region has 12 residues. CDR3 bases: TGTGCCAGCAGCCCCGACGCCTACGAGCAGTACTTC. Translation: CASSPDAYEQYF.

This clonotype was seen many times. V is TRBV12-3 or TRBV12-4 and J is TRBJ2-1; D may correspond to TRBD1 or TRBD2 (5 bases each). V was cut by 7 bases and J by 8 bases, with 9 bases left in between. There are 11 residues in the CDR3. CDR3 in DNA: TGTGCCAGCACTTTGGGGGATGAGCAGTTCTTC. The encoded protein is CASTLGDEQFF.

Ten or more counts support this clonotype. The chain links TRBV12-3 or TRBV12-4 to TRBJ2-7; 10 nucleotides line up with TRBD2. The V segment lost 4 bases and the J segment 0 bases; nucleotides outside the gene matches: 12. The CDR3 has 18 residues. CDR3 in amino acids: CASSSIASGSPPSYEQYF. DNA for the CDR3: TGTGCCAGCAGTTCCATTGCTAGCGGGAGTCCCCCCTCCTACGAGCAGTACTTC.

This clonotype was seen many times. The J gene is TRBJ2-7, the V gene TRBV7-8; 8 nucleotides match TRBD1. Per germline, CDR1 SGHVS and CDR2 FQNEAQ. The CDR3 runs to 14 residues. After removal of 6 bases from V and 3 bases from J, the junction contained 7 bases not matched to a gene. CDR3 residues: CASSRGTGVYEQYF. CDR3 nucleotides: TGTGCCAGCAGTAGGGGGACAGGAGTCTACGAGCAGTACTTC.

In its sample, this clonotype was seen many times. The gene calls are TRBV29-1 and TRBJ2-1, with D unresolved. The CDR3 runs 13 residues. Looked up from germline, CDR1 is SQVTM and CDR2 is ANQGSEA. Between the trimmed V and J ends, which lost 0 bases and 6 bases, there was a span of 9 bases. CDR3 nucleotide sequence: TGCAGCGTTGAAGATTTTACTACCAATGAGCAGTTCTTC. It codes for CSVEDFTTNEQFF.

V gene TRBV29-1 combines with J gene TRBJ2-2; the D gene could be TRBD1 or TRBD2 (5 bases each). The length of the CDR3 is 14 residues. Germline CDR1 and CDR2: SQVTM and ANQGSEA. The CDR3 protein is CSGAGTANTGELFF. The CDR3 DNA sequence: TGCAGTGGAGCCGGGACGGCTAACACCGGGGAGCTGTTTTTT.

The chain joins TRBV14 to TRBJ2-7; D uncertain. Near its end, the DNA agrees better with TRBJ2-1, so the J call may be wrong. The CDR3 totals 15 residues. Germline-derived CDR1 and CDR2 are SGHDN and FVKESK. In DNA form, the CDR3 reads TGTGCCAGCAGCCAATCGGTGGGCGGTTCCTACGAGCAGTTCTTC. Its protein product is CASSQSVGGSYEQFF.

In its sample, this clonotype was seen many times. The rearrangement joins TRBV6-2 or TRBV6-3 to TRBJ2-7; the D is unclear. Between the trimmed V and J ends, which lost 5 bases and 2 bases, there was a span of 10 bases. This CDR3 spans 13 amino acids. Germline values: CDR1 MNHEY, CDR2 SVGEGT. For the CDR3, the DNA is TGTGCCAGCAGTCGGACGGAGACCTACGAGCAGTACTTC. Its translation: CASSRTETYEQYF.

This clonotype appeared many times. V is TRBV7-9 and J is TRBJ1-1; 7 bases agree with TRBD1. Germline V gene lookup returns CDR1 SEHNR and CDR2 FQNEAQ (reference sequence). There are 13 residues in the CDR3. V trimming: 6 bases; J trimming: 4 bases; junction bases outside the gene matches: 5. The CDR3 here is CASRGGDSTEAFF. CDR3 nucleotides: TGTGCCAGCAGGGGGGGGGACAGCACTGAAGCTTTCTTT.

This clonotype was detected only a few times. The V gene is TRBV6-6, the J gene TRBJ1-6; D gene unclear. The V end was cut by 2 bases, the J end by 5 bases, with 13 bases between. This CDR3 is built from 16 residues. Germline V CDR1 and CDR2: MNHNY, SVGAGI (reference sequence). CDR3 nucleotides: TGTGCCAGCAGTTACGGGCGGGTTAGGAATAATTCACCCCTCCACTTT. Amino acids: CASSYGRVRNNSPLHF.

This clonotype was seen repeatedly, ten times or more. The genes are TRBV30 and TRBJ2-7, with 8 bases identical to TRBD2. Germline loops: CDR1 GTSNPN, CDR2 SVGIG (reference sequence). The CDR3 loop spans 15 amino acids. V was clipped by 4 bases and J by 0 bases; unmatched bases: 8. In DNA, the CDR3 is TGTGCCTGGATTCCCAGCCGGGGGGGCTCCTACGAGCAGTACTTC. This encodes CAWIPSRGGSYEQYF.

The sample holds a few counts of this clonotype. V and J are TRBV6-2 or TRBV6-3 and TRBJ2-6; D possibly corresponds to TRBD1 (5 bases). Germline V lookup: CDR1 MNHEY, CDR2 SVGEGT. V gave up 6 bases and J gave up 4 bases, with 19 bases separating them. CDR3 length: 17 residues. The CDR3 is CASRYQGLKRGANVLTF. The CDR3 DNA is TGTGCCAGCAGATACCAGGGCCTCAAAAGGGGGGCCAACGTCCTGACTTTC.

This clonotype has ten or more counts. The junction departs from germline at one end; a sequencing error may be responsible. V is TRBV7-7 and J is TRBJ2-7; 9 bases match TRBD2. Per germline, CDR1 SSHAT and CDR2 FNYEAQ (reference sequence). The CDR3 is 16 amino acids. The CDR3 region has the DNA TGTGCTAGCAGCTACGCGGTGCTAGCGGGGTCCTACGAGCAGTACTTC. Translating it yields CASSYAVLAGSYEQYF.

This chain connects TRBV7-2 to TRBJ2-1; D is tentatively TRBD1 or TRBD2 (6 bases each). Trimming cost V 4 bases and J 8 bases, with 15 bases left between them. The germline V gene encodes CDR1 SGHTA and CDR2 FQGNSA. This CDR3 has 14 residues. The CDR3 sequence: CASSSLGGMDEQFF. DNA for the CDR3: TGTGCCAGCAGCTCCTTAGGGGGGATGGATGAGCAGTTCTTC.

This clonotype was seen a few times. J is TRBJ2-7 and V is TRBV15; D tentatively fits TRBD1 or TRBD2 (5 bases each). The V end was cut by 2 bases, the J end by 6 bases, with 8 bases between. This CDR3 is 12 amino acids long. Germline CDR1 LNHNV, CDR2 YYDKDF (reference sequence). CDR3 in amino acids: CATSRSGTEQYF. Written as DNA, the CDR3 is TGTGCCACCAGCAGATCTGGGACCGAGCAGTACTTC.

This clonotype is a singleton in its sample. The V and J genes are TRBV9 and TRBJ2-4; a weak D match, TRBD1 (5 bases). From germline, CDR1 is SGDLS and CDR2 YYNGEE. V was clipped by 0 bases and J by 0 bases, with 10 bases between them. This CDR3 has 16 residues. The chain's CDR3 is CASSVEDRLAKNIQYF. The CDR3 DNA follows: TGTGCCAGCAGCGTAGAAGACAGACTAGCCAAAAACATTCAGTACTTC. Filled out from reference TRBV9 and TRBJ2-4, the complete variable domain reads DSGVTQTPKHLITATGQRVTLRCSPRSGDLSVYWYQQSLDQGLQFLIQYYNGEERAKGNILERFSAQQFPDLHSELNLSSLELGDSALYFCASSVEDRLAKNIQYFGAGTRLSVL.

This clonotype was detected many times. The chain is built from TRBV18 and TRBJ2-2; no definite D call. V gave up 6 bases and J gave up 2 bases, with 10 bases separating them. The CDR3 length is 14 residues. In germline, CDR1 is KGHSH, CDR2 LQKENI. The CDR3, as DNA: TGTGCCAGCTCTGGCGACCTAAACACCGGGGAGCTGTTTTTT. As protein: CASSGDLNTGELFF.

This clonotype showed up many times. J is TRBJ2-4 and V is TRBV6-6; 7 bases match TRBD1. With V trimmed by 2 bases and J by 6 bases, 7 bases remained unmatched. Germline CDR1 MNHNY, CDR2 SVGAGI (reference sequence). The CDR3 extends over 15 amino acids. In DNA form, the CDR3 reads TGTGCCAGCAGTTACCAAGGGGGCCAGTCAAACATTCAGTACTTC. It translates to CASSYQGGQSNIQYF.

This clonotype showed up many times. The chain employs TRBV28 and TRBJ2-7, with TRBD1 matching over 7 bases. The CDR3 extends over 14 amino acids. Germline V gives CDR1 MDHEN, CDR2 SYDVKM. V lost 6 bases and J lost 2; bases outside the gene matches: 7. The CDR3 nucleotides are TGTGCCAGCAGCCTCGGACAGGCCCCCTACGAGCAGTACTTC. Translating gives CASSLGQAPYEQYF.

This clonotype appeared a single time. The V call is TRBV29-1, the J call TRBJ2-7; D uncertain. The ends were cut back, 4 bases at V and 0 bases at J, with 10 bases in the middle. Looked up from germline, CDR1 is SQVTM and CDR2 is ANQGSEA. The CDR3 runs 13 residues. CDR3 sequence reads: CSVALSVSYEQYF. The CDR3 coding sequence is TGCAGCGTTGCCCTAAGTGTCTCCTACGAGCAGTACTTC.

This clonotype was recorded at least ten times. V is TRBV11-2 and J is TRBJ1-4; D is unclear. Trimming removed 5 bases from V and 5 bases from J, with 15 bases in between. Germline V gives CDR1 SGHAT, CDR2 FQNNGV. CDR3 length: 15 amino acids. DNA of the CDR3: TGTGCCAGCAGCCTTCAGACGAACAAAAATGAAAAACTGTTTTTT. This gives the protein CASSLQTNKNEKLFF.

This clonotype was recorded at least ten times. The rearrangement uses TRBV18 and TRBJ2-6; weak D call: TRBD2 (6 bases). Looked up from germline, CDR1 is KGHSH and CDR2 is LQKENI. The V end lost 5 bases, the J end lost 0 bases, and 17 bases lay between the germline ends. The length of the CDR3 is 18 residues. The CDR3: CASSASGTGPSGANVLTF. DNA of the CDR3: TGTGCCAGCTCAGCATCCGGGACTGGCCCCTCTGGGGCCAACGTCCTGACTTTC. The variable domain in full, completed from reference TRBV18 and TRBJ2-6, reads NAGVMQNPRHLVRRRGQEARLRCSPMKGHSHVYWYRQLPEEGLKFMVYLQKENIIDESGMPKERFSAEFPKEGPSILRIQQVVRGDSAAYFCASSASGTGPSGANVLTFGAGSRLTVL.

This clonotype was detected ten times or more. V usage is TRBV10-3 and J usage is TRBJ2-3, with TRBD2 identical over 9 bases. CDR1 ENHRY and CDR2 SYGVKD come from the germline V gene. J lost 8 bases, V lost 2 bases, and 11 bases had no gene match. The CDR3 extends over 16 amino acids. CDR3 region: CAISEPGFSGGSTQYF. CDR3 DNA: TGTGCCATCAGTGAGCCCGGTTTTAGCGGGGGTTCTACGCAGTATTTT.

This clonotype was counted at least ten times. This chain uses TRBV7-6 with TRBJ2-1, with D maybe TRBD2 (6 bases). Germline V gives CDR1 SGHVS, CDR2 FNYEAQ. Between the trimmed V and J ends, which lost 1 base and 0 bases, there was a span of 16 bases. CDR3 size: 18 residues. DNA of the CDR3: TGTGCCAGCAGCTTAGATAGGACTATCCAGAGCTCCTACAATGAGCAGTTCTTC. This translates into CASSLDRTIQSSYNEQFF.

This clonotype was counted many times. This chain uses TRBV13 with TRBJ2-1; 10 nucleotides agree with TRBD2. Losses at the gene ends were 5 bases for V and 7 bases for J; bases not matched to a gene: 11. The CDR3 extends over 16 amino acids. Germline-derived CDR1 and CDR2 are PRHDT and FYEKMQ (reference sequence). The CDR3 sequence: CASSPPGLASCNEQFF. CDR3 bases: TGTGCCAGCAGCCCTCCGGGACTAGCGAGTTGTAATGAGCAGTTCTTC. Full variable domain (rest looked up from reference TRBV13 and TRBJ2-1): AAGVIQSPRHLIKEKRETATLKCYPIPRHDTVYWYQQGPGQDPQFLISFYEKMQSDKGSIPDRFSAQQFSDYHSELNMSSLELGDSALYFCASSPPGLASCNEQFFGPGTRLTVL.